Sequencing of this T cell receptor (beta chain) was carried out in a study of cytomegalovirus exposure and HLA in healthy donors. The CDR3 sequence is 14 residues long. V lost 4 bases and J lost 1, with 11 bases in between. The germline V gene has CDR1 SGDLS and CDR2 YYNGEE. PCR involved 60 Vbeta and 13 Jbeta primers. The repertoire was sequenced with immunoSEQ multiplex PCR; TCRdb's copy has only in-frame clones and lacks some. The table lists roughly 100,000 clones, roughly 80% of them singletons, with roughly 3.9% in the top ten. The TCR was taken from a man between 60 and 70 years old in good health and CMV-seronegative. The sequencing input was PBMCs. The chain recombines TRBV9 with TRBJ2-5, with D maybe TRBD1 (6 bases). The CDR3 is CASSFTGFQETQYF. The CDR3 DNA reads TGTGCCAGCAGCTTTACAGGGTTCCAAGAGACCCAGTACTTC.